The rows below give T cell receptor beta chains drawn from one sample of a study of T cells in narcolepsy. Method: immunoSEQ multiplex PCR; TCRdb's copy keeps in-frame clones and lacks some. The sample comprises roughly 12,000 clones, 94% of which are singletons, and roughly 1% rests with the top ten. The sample consisted of CD45RA- memory CD4+ T cells from PBMCs. All receptors come from a human donor with narcolepsy. The conserved cysteine and the conserved F or W are not part of the CDR3 here.

CDR3 length: 8
V gene: TRBV29-1
CDR3 protein: SARWDTQY

CDR3 length: 13
V gene: TRBV25-1
CDR3 protein: ASSEHRGLVDTQY

CDR3 length: 13
V gene: TRBV16
CDR3 protein: ASSHRGQNTGELF

CDR3 length: 15
V gene: TRBV19
CDR3 protein: ASSIYAGGQSNQPQH

CDR3 length: 14
V gene: TRBV29-1
CDR3 protein: SVLRGGGYYQETQY

CDR3 length: 12
V gene: TRBV18
CDR3 protein: ASSRMRGADTQY

CDR3 length: 13
V gene: TRBV6-1
CDR3 protein: ASSASGGPRNTIY

CDR3 length: 12
V gene: TRBV11-2
CDR3 protein: ASSLGQGNQPQH

CDR3 length: 12
V gene: TRBV5-1
CDR3 protein: ASSLVESTDTQY

CDR3 length: 14
V gene: TRBV11-2
CDR3 protein: ASSPRGLALSDTQY

CDR3 length: 11
V gene: TRBV5-8
CDR3 protein: ASNTQGFNEQF

CDR3 length: 14
V gene: TRBV10-3
CDR3 protein: AISDSFTGNREKLF

CDR3 length: 12
V gene: TRBV6-5
CDR3 protein: ASSSQRGGLEQY

CDR3 length: 11
V gene: TRBV30
CDR3 protein: AWSEAGSTEAF

CDR3 length: 14
V gene: TRBV27
CDR3 protein: ASSPRTGAFSYEQF

CDR3 length: 13
V gene: TRBV6-1
CDR3 protein: ASSEDSISTDTQY

CDR3 length: 12
V gene: TRBV6-1
CDR3 protein: ASSTGGNSYEQY

CDR3 length: 10
V gene: TRBV10-2
CDR3 protein: ASSGTGREQY

CDR3 length: 14
V gene: TRBV6-7
CDR3 protein: ASSYQRAVSSYEQY

CDR3 length: 15
V gene: TRBV27
CDR3 protein: ASSLQSGTGGRNEQF

CDR3 length: 12
V gene: TRBV5-1
CDR3 protein: ASRGSSGYNEQF

CDR3 length: 10
V gene: TRBV5-1
CDR3 protein: ASSLDPGRAF

CDR3 length: 13
V gene: TRBV5-1
CDR3 protein: ASSGAGVDYNEQF

CDR3 length: 14
V gene: TRBV10-1
CDR3 protein: ASSESVGANTGELF

CDR3 length: 13
V gene: TRBV30
CDR3 protein: AWNLHRGGTGELF

CDR3 length: 12
V gene: TRBV11-3
CDR3 protein: ASSLSTGAHEQY

CDR3 length: 12
V gene: TRBV6-1
CDR3 protein: ASKGTGGNQPQH

CDR3 length: 13
V gene: TRBV7-2
CDR3 protein: ASSFLGLRADTQY

CDR3 length: 10
V gene: TRBV19
CDR3 protein: ASTPLYGGAF

CDR3 length: 13
V gene: TRBV5-6
CDR3 protein: ASSLVGVKIGTQY

CDR3 length: 15
V gene: TRBV27
CDR3 protein: ASRPNLPDREGEGYT

CDR3 length: 12
V gene: TRBV6-1
CDR3 protein: ASSERTGGQPQH

CDR3 length: 14
V gene: TRBV5-1
CDR3 protein: ASSLSIGRVSGELF

CDR3 length: 12
V gene: TRBV5-4
CDR3 protein: ASSLEGLDYTQY

CDR3 length: 13
V gene: TRBV7-2
CDR3 protein: ASSLVAARTSEQY

CDR3 length: 15
V gene: TRBV18
CDR3 protein: ASSPNKGTGGADTQY

CDR3 length: 13
V gene: TRBV5-8
CDR3 protein: ASSRTGGQGYGYT

CDR3 length: 13
V gene: TRBV19
CDR3 protein: ASSTGTLSQETQY

CDR3 length: 12
V gene: TRBV19
CDR3 protein: ASSRQGTDEKLF

CDR3 length: 9
V gene: TRBV19
CDR3 protein: ASSIDRVAF

CDR3 length: 11
V gene: TRBV5-5
CDR3 protein: ASSPGSTGELF

CDR3 length: 13
V gene: TRBV27
CDR3 protein: ASTRTGTAPDTQY

CDR3 length: 14
V gene: TRBV5-4
CDR3 protein: ASSPRTSGSLETQY

CDR3 length: 13
V gene: TRBV5-1
CDR3 protein: ASSSGDRGGETQY

CDR3 length: 10
V gene: TRBV7-9
CDR3 protein: AVGGVYNEQF

CDR3 length: 13
V gene: TRBV11-3
CDR3 protein: ASSPAVGTGNTQY

CDR3 length: 12
V gene: TRBV10-3
CDR3 protein: AISVLDQQGTQY

CDR3 length: 11
V gene: TRBV6-5
CDR3 protein: ASSEQGWNGYT

CDR3 length: 11
V gene: TRBV6-5
CDR3 protein: ASSTHDVVRYT

CDR3 length: 13
V gene: TRBV5-1
CDR3 protein: ASSSSGSGTGELF

CDR3 length: 13
V gene: TRBV6-6
CDR3 protein: ASSYSADLNYGYT

CDR3 length: 12
V gene: TRBV30
CDR3 protein: AWSHQTGNQPQH

CDR3 length: 13
V gene: TRBV21-1
CDR3 protein: ASTSVGLAHNEQF

CDR3 length: 9
V gene: TRBV6-6
CDR3 protein: ASSARREQY